One sample yielded the 32 T cell receptor beta chains listed below, sequenced in a study of CD8+ T cells in alopecia areata. Reverse transcription of extracted RNA yielded cDNA, which provided the sequencing template. Sequencing was performed with immunoSEQ multiplex PCR; in TCRdb, only in-frame clones are kept and a portion is missing. Of around 270,000 clones in the sample, 58% were seen once. The treatment is: oral pan-JAK inhibitor, 5-10 mg twice daily. The sample consisted of CD4+ T cells sorted from blood, taken at week 24, from a patient treated with tofacitinib. The receptors shown here come from a human donor with alopecia areata.

In this sample, this clone turned up a few times. J is TRBJ2-3 and V is TRBV11-1; 12 nucleotides agree with TRBD2. V was clipped by 5 bases and J by 1 base; unmatched bases: 4. Germline CDR1 reads SGHAT; CDR2 reads FQDESV (reference sequence). The CDR3 consists of 16 residues. The CDR3 DNA reads TGTGCCAGCAGCCCTCTAGCGGGGGGGCGCACAGATACGCAGTATTTT. As protein: CASSPLAGGRTDTQYF.

The genes are TRBV29-1 and TRBJ2-5, with no clear D. Between the trimmed V and J ends, which lost 4 bases and 1 base, there was a span of 7 bases. CDR1 is SQVTM, CDR2 ANQGSEA, per germline. The CDR3 has 12 residues. As DNA, the CDR3 is TGCAGCGTTGCAGAGAGCCAAGAGACCCAGTACTTC. It translates to CSVAESQETQYF.

The chain employs TRBV5-1 and TRBJ1-2; 7 bases line up with TRBD1. The CDR3 covers 15 residues. The germline V gene encodes CDR1 SGHRS and CDR2 YFSETQ. Unmatched junction bases numbered 5, after V lost 3 bases and J lost 0 bases. This CDR3 reads CASSYSGGPNYGYTF. The CDR3 DNA sequence: TGCGCCAGCAGCTATTCAGGGGGTCCTAACTATGGCTACACCTTC. The whole variable domain, remainder taken from reference TRBV5-1 and TRBJ1-2, is KAGVTQTPRYLIKTRGQQVTLSCSPISGHRSVSWYQQTPGQGLQFLFEYFSETQRNKGNFPGRFSGRQFSNSRSEMNVSTLELGDSALYLCASSYSGGPNYGYTFGSGTRLTVV.

This clone was counted a few times. V and J are TRBV29-1 and TRBJ1-1, with D perhaps TRBD1 (6 bases). With 5 bases removed from V and 3 bases from J, the gap between germline ends came to 16 bases. The CDR3 is 14 residues long. Germline V gene sequence: CDR1 SQVTM, CDR2 ANQGSEA. CDR3: CSVYPRGSYTEAFF. In nucleotides, the CDR3 is TGCAGCGTTTATCCCAGGGGAAGCTACACTGAAGCTTTCTTT.

This clone has just a few counts. The V and J genes are TRBV6-6 and TRBJ1-5; the D gene is possibly TRBD1 (5 bases). The germline CDR1 and CDR2 sequences are MNHNY and SVGAGI (reference sequence). CDR3 size: 14 residues. V lost 0 bases to trimming and J lost 5 bases, with 8 bases between them. CDR3 nucleotide sequence: TGTGCCAGCAGTTACTCGGGGGACGATCAGCCCCAGCATTTT. It translates to CASSYSGDDQPQHF.

This clone has more than one count but fewer than ten. The chain combines TRBV25-1 with TRBJ1-3; D not certain. The CDR3 covers 17 residues. The germline CDR1 and CDR2 sequences are MGHDK and SYGVNS. Trimming took off 1 base at V and 3 bases at J, with 16 bases between the two ends. CDR3 nucleotide sequence: TGTGCCAGCAGTGAATCGCCTGGTTCGGCGGGTGGAAACACCATATATTTT. Translating it yields CASSESPGSAGGNTIYF.

This clone has just a few counts. This chain uses TRBV11-1 with TRBJ2-2, with no clear D. V was shortened by 1 base and J by 5 bases, with 2 bases between the two germline ends. CDR1 and CDR2 (germline): SGHAT, FQDESV (reference sequence). The CDR3 has 12 amino acids. This chain's CDR3 is CASSLGTGELFF. The CDR3 DNA is TGTGCCAGCAGCTTAGGAACCGGGGAGCTGTTTTTT.

The chain employs TRBV5-1 and TRBJ1-1, with D perhaps matching TRBD1 (5 bases). CDR1 SGHRS and CDR2 YFSETQ come from the germline V gene. V lost 5 bases and J lost 3, with 11 bases in between. This CDR3 is built from 13 residues. The DNA for the CDR3 is TGCGCCAGCAGGTGGAAAGGGGACACTGAAGCTTTCTTT. Residues: CASRWKGDTEAFF.

The gene calls are TRBV5-6 and TRBJ1-4; a weak D match, TRBD1 (6 bases). Germline CDR1 is SGHDT and CDR2 is YYEEEE. V lost 2 bases and J 6 bases, leaving 14 bases between the germline ends. The CDR3 loop spans 15 amino acids. The CDR3 protein is CASSLIQGLDEKLFF. The CDR3 region has the DNA TGTGCCAGCAGCTTAATACAGGGCTTGGATGAAAAACTGTTTTTT. The variable domain in full, with the rest retrieved from reference TRBV5-6 and TRBJ1-4, is DAGVTQSPTHLIKTRGQQVTLRCSPKSGHDTVSWYQQALGQGPQFIFQYYEEEERQRGNFPDRFSGHQFPNYSSELNVNALLLGDSALYLCASSLIQGLDEKLFFGSGTQLSVL.

In its sample, this clone was seen a few times. This chain links TRBV4-3 with TRBJ2-1; D remains unclear. The germline gives CDR1 LGHNA, CDR2 YSLEER. This CDR3 is 17 amino acids long. V gave up 0 bases and J gave up 2 bases, with 14 bases separating them. CDR3 DNA sequence: TGCGCCAGCAGCCAAGATGTTAACTCCTACCCCTACAATGAGCAGTTCTTC. The encoded protein is CASSQDVNSYPYNEQFF.

This clone showed up just a few times. The CDR3 region has the DNA TGTGCCATCAGTCCGCAGGGCTGGAACTATGGCTACACCTTC. Protein product: CAISPQGWNYGYTF. This sequence joins TRBV10-3 and TRBJ1-2; D is possibly TRBD1 (5 bases). V lost 5 bases, J lost 2 bases, and 12 bases lay in between. CDR3 size: 14 residues. Per the germline V gene, CDR1 is ENHRY and CDR2 is SYGVKD.

A few counts support this clone. The chain is built from TRBV7-9 and TRBJ1-2; no clear D gene. In germline, CDR1 is SEHNR, CDR2 FQNEAQ (reference sequence). V lost 7 bases, J lost 5 bases, and 20 bases lay in between. There are 15 residues in the CDR3. The CDR3 region has the DNA TGTGCCAGCACTCGATCGGGCACGGAGGAGTATGGCTACACCTTC. Residues: CASTRSGTEEYGYTF.

This chain joins TRBV7-6 and TRBJ1-1; perhaps TRBD1 as D (5 bases). The CDR3 is made up of 17 amino acids. The V gene's germline CDR1 is SGHVS and CDR2 FNYEAQ. V lost 0 bases and J 1 base, leaving 15 bases between the germline ends. The CDR3 DNA reads as TGTGCCAGCAGCTTAGCGACTTTTGGCAGGGCGAACACTGAAGCTTTCTTT. Encoded protein: CASSLATFGRANTEAFF.

V and J are TRBV2 and TRBJ1-1; no firm D call. V was cut by 3 bases and J by 12 bases, with 11 bases left in between. This CDR3 region has 11 residues. Germline CDR1 is SNHLY and CDR2 is FYNNEI. In DNA, the CDR3 is TGTGCCAGCAGTGACTCGCCTTATCCTTTCTTT. Translated: CASSDSPYPFF.

This clone was detected only a few times. The sample contains more than one DNA sequence encoding this CDR3. CDR3 bases: TGCGCCAGCAGCTTGGACTACGAGCAGTACTTC. Amino acids: CASSLDYEQYF. The rearrangement uses TRBV5-1 and TRBJ2-7; D unclear. The germline V gene has CDR1 SGHRS and CDR2 YFSETQ. V shed 0 bases and J shed 3 bases, with 1 base lying between them. The CDR3 has 11 residues.

This sequence joins TRBV4-1 and TRBJ2-1; D is unclear. This CDR3 comprises 15 residues. Germline CDR1 is MGHRA and CDR2 is YSYEKL. V shed 1 base and J shed 5 bases, with 12 bases lying between them. CDR3 coding DNA: TGCGCCAGCAGCCAAGTCCCTGGTGTCGACAATGAGCAGTTCTTC. Amino acid sequence: CASSQVPGVDNEQFF.

The CDR3 loop is CAWSVLRGYNSPLHF. The CDR3 DNA is TGTGCCTGGAGTGTACTTAGGGGGTATAATTCACCCCTCCACTTT. This chain joins TRBV30 and TRBJ1-6; D is perhaps TRBD1 (6 bases). The CDR3 extends over 15 amino acids. The V gene lost 0 bases and the J gene lost 4 bases, with 10 bases spanning the gap. Germline V CDR1 and CDR2: GTSNPN, SVGIG (reference sequence).

The CDR3 spells CASSREHNEQFF. Written as DNA, the CDR3 is TGCGCCAGCAGCAGGGAACACAATGAGCAGTTCTTC. V is TRBV5-1 and J is TRBJ2-1, with D unresolved. Per germline, CDR1 SGHRS and CDR2 YFSETQ. The V gene lost 4 bases and the J gene lost 5 bases, with 7 bases spanning the gap. This CDR3 has 12 residues.

The V call is TRBV30, the J call TRBJ1-2; TRBD1 matches 7 bases. V lost 2 bases to trimming and J lost 0 bases; unmatched junction nucleotides: 3. This CDR3 spans 14 amino acids. The V gene's germline CDR1 is GTSNPN and CDR2 SVGIG (reference sequence). CDR3 sequence (DNA): TGTGCCTGGAGTTTTGGGACAGCTAACTATGGCTACACCTTC. Its protein product is CAWSFGTANYGYTF.

This sequence joins TRBV28 and TRBJ1-1; no firm D call. Germline lookup yields CDR1 MDHEN and CDR2 SYDVKM. Between the trimmed V and J ends, which lost 10 bases and 6 bases, there was a span of 21 bases. CDR3 length: 14 residues. CDR3 sequence reads: CATREGTNGAEAFF. CDR3 nucleotides: TGTGCCACCCGTGAGGGCACGAACGGGGCTGAAGCTTTCTTT.

The rearrangement uses TRBV6-6 and TRBJ2-3; tentative D call: TRBD1 (6 bases). The germline V gene has CDR1 MNHNY and CDR2 SVGAGI (reference sequence). The CDR3 contains 16 residues. V was pared by 0 bases and J by 4 bases, with 14 bases between. CDR3 loop: CASSYSRAWGPDTQYF. The CDR3 region has the DNA TGTGCCAGCAGTTACTCCAGAGCGTGGGGGCCAGATACGCAGTATTTT.

CDR3 protein: CASSQAGTGAYGYTF. The CDR3 DNA reads TGTGCCAGCAGCCAAGCTGGGACAGGGGCCTATGGCTACACCTTC. V gene TRBV14 combines with J gene TRBJ1-2; 10 positions match TRBD1. This CDR3 is built from 15 residues. The germline CDR1 and CDR2 sequences are SGHDN and FVKESK. The V segment lost 1 base and the J segment 4 bases; nucleotides outside the gene matches: 3.

The V gene is TRBV6-5, the J gene TRBJ1-6; 9 nucleotides match TRBD1. The CDR3 consists of 16 residues. V was pared by 1 base and J by 10 bases, with 8 bases of the junction left unmatched. Germline loops: CDR1 MNHEY, CDR2 SVGAGI. CDR3 in DNA: TGTGCCAGCAGTTACTTCGGCACAGGGGGCAGGTCACCCCTCCACTTT. It specifies CASSYFGTGGRSPLHF.

By share, this clone counts as medium-sized. V and J are TRBV7-2 and TRBJ1-5; D ambiguous. Trimming left V 1 base short and J 1 base short, with 11 bases between. The length of the CDR3 is 16 residues. The germline CDR1 and CDR2 sequences are SGHTA and FQGNSA. The CDR3 reads CASSLEGSSSNQPQHF. In nucleotides, the CDR3 is TGTGCCAGCAGCTTAGAAGGTTCGTCGAGCAATCAGCCCCAGCATTTT.

V usage is TRBV4-1 and J usage is TRBJ1-1; D gene unclear. The CDR3 is made up of 16 amino acids. Trimming took 4 bases from V and 2 from J, leaving 17 bases between them. Germline V gene data show CDR1 as MGHRA and CDR2 as YSYEKL. The CDR3 here is CASSLSPPGSNTEAFF. CDR3 bases: TGCGCCAGCAGCCTAAGCCCTCCGGGGTCCAACACTGAAGCTTTCTTT.

A word on this clone: A much more abundant neighbour one base away suggests this may be a read error. Other DNA sequences of this sample code for an identical CDR3. The chain combines TRBV27 with TRBJ2-5; D call uncertain. The CDR3 consists of 11 residues. Germline assignment: CDR1 MNHEY and CDR2 SMNVEV (reference sequence). The V end was cut by 2 bases, the J end by 5 bases, with 3 bases between. The DNA for the CDR3 is TGTGCCAGCAGTTTAGGGGAGACCCAGTACTTC. This gives the protein CASSLGETQYF.

The rearrangement joins TRBV4-2 to TRBJ1-1; D is undetermined. Germline loops: CDR1 LGHNA, CDR2 YNFKEQ. The V and J ends lost 0 bases and 9 bases respectively, with 5 bases between them. The CDR3 has 11 amino acids. The CDR3 sequence: CASSQDRKAFF. The CDR3 nucleotides read TGTGCCAGCAGCCAAGACAGGAAAGCTTTCTTT.

V gene TRBV9 combines with J gene TRBJ2-7; a possible D gene is TRBD1 (6 bases). Looked up from germline, CDR1 is SGDLS and CDR2 is YYNGEE. V dropped 2 bases and J dropped 0 bases, with 9 bases sitting between them. The length of the CDR3 is 14 residues. The CDR3 nucleotides read TGTGCCAGCAGCGTCGGGACAAACTCCTACGAGCAGTACTTC. Translation: CASSVGTNSYEQYF.

The chain couples TRBV30 to TRBJ1-2; the D gene is possibly TRBD1 (5 bases). The CDR3 consists of 15 residues. The V end lost 0 bases, the J end lost 6 bases, and 17 bases lay between the germline ends. The germline V gene encodes CDR1 GTSNPN and CDR2 SVGIG (reference sequence). The CDR3 DNA follows: TGTGCCTGGAGTGTAGAGGTTACAGGACCCCATGGCTACACCTTC. The encoded protein is CAWSVEVTGPHGYTF. The variable domain in full, completed from reference TRBV30 and TRBJ1-2, reads SQTIHQWPATLVQPVGSPLSLECTVEGTSNPNLYWYRQAAGRGLQLLFYSVGIGQISSEVPQNLSASRPQDRQFILSSKKLLLSDSGFYLCAWSVEVTGPHGYTFGSGTRLTVV.

The rearrangement uses TRBV7-2 and TRBJ2-3, with D perhaps being TRBD1 or TRBD2 (6 bases each). Trimming took 2 bases from V and 3 from J, leaving 12 bases between them. The CDR3 is 15 amino acids. CDR1 and CDR2 from the germline V gene are SGHTA and FQGNSA. CDR3 amino acids: CASSLRGDGTDTQYF. The DNA for the CDR3 is TGTGCCAGCAGCTTAAGGGGGGACGGGACAGATACGCAGTATTTT.

The V call is TRBV5-6, the J call TRBJ1-1; no clear D. The CDR3 totals 16 residues. Deletions cut 5 bases from V and 0 bases from J, with 17 bases between. Germline V CDR1 and CDR2: SGHDT, YYEEEE. The CDR3 sequence is CASSPVVGRMNTEAFF. DNA of the CDR3: TGTGCCAGCAGTCCGGTGGTGGGGAGGATGAACACTGAAGCTTTCTTT.

This clone was observed a handful of times. The J gene is TRBJ2-1, the V gene TRBV15; D not resolved. Germline V gene sequence: CDR1 LNHNV, CDR2 YYDKDF (reference sequence). The germline V and J ends were trimmed by 0 bases and 8 bases, with 11 bases remaining between them. The CDR3 loop spans 14 amino acids. CDR3 nucleotide sequence: TGTGCCACCAGCAGAGATAGGCCTGGGGATGAGCAGTTCTTC. Protein: CATSRDRPGDEQFF.